Sequencing of this T cell receptor beta chain was carried out in a study of CD8 T cells in ankylosing spondylitis. Study results and limitations: What appeared characteristic of ankylosing spondylitis blood was a TCR beta motif of under 10 highly homologous variants. From matched ankylosing spondylitis synovial fluid, disease-linked clones were reportedly recovered at significantly enriched levels.

Details on this clonotype: Its antigen is undetermined.

The authors made TCR beta libraries by quantitative 5'-RACE with molecular barcodes. One entry per CDR3 protein, called by TCRdb with MiXCR from the 5' RACE reads. The sample comprises more than 650,000 distinct CDR3 sequences, around 11% of which are singletons, and more than 0.5% rests with the top ten. Trimming left V 5 bases short and J 3 bases short, with 12 bases between. This CDR3 is 13 amino acids long. Germline V gives CDR1 SGHRS, CDR2 YFSETQ. The V call is TRBV5-1, the J call TRBJ2-7; tentative D call: TRBD1 (5 bases). The clonotype comes from a male donor with ankylosing spondylitis. Material for sequencing was blood, either unsorted or a sorted T cell fraction (not recorded which). The DNA of the CDR3 is TGCGCCAGCAGTTACTCGACAGACTACGAGCAGTACTTC. Its translation: CASSYSTDYEQYF.